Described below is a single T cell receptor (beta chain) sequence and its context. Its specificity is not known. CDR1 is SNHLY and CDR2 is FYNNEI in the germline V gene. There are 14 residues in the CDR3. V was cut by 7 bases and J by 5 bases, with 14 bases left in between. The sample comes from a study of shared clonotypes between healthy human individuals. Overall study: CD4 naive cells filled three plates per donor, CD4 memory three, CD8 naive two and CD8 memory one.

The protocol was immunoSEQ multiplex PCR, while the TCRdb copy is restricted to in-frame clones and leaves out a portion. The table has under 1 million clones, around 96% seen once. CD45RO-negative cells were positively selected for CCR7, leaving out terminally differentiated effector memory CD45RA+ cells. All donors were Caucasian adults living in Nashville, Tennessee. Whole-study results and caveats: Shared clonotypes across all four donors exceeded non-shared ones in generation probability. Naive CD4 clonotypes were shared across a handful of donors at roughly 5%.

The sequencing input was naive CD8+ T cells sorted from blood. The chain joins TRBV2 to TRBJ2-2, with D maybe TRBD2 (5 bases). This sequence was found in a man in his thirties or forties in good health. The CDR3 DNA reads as TGTGCCAGCAACGTCTGGACTCAAACCGGGGAGCTGTTTTTT. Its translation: CASNVWTQTGELFF.